This T cell receptor (beta chain) is from a study of CD8 T cells in ankylosing spondylitis. Ten or more counts support this clonotype. Its antigen is still unknown. Overall study findings and caveats: Some of the motif variants had earlier been found in reactive arthritis patients' fluid and blood. Significant enrichment of disease-linked clones was reported in matched ankylosing spondylitis synovial fluid. Ankylosing spondylitis blood seemed to carry a telltale TCR beta motif made of seven or eight highly homologous variants.

Scientists made TCR beta libraries using quantitative 5'-RACE with molecular barcodes. TCRdb fed the 5' RACE reads into MiXCR, producing one record per CDR3 protein. The data show 150,000 to 200,000 distinct CDR3 sequences, approximately 13% seen once. Sequencing used blood, either unsorted or a sorted T cell fraction (not recorded which). The sequence was collected from a female donor with ankylosing spondylitis or in good health (not recorded which).

CDR3 region: CAIRLTQEGPNTEAFF. DNA of the CDR3: TGTGCCATCAGGCTGACACAGGAAGGGCCCAACACTGAAGCTTTCTTT. The chain recombines TRBV10-3 with TRBJ1-1; a weak D match, TRBD1 (5 bases). Germline CDR1 and CDR2: ENHRY and SYGVKD. V gave up 6 bases and J gave up 2 bases, with 19 bases separating them. The CDR3 extends over 16 amino acids.